The 5 T cell receptor beta chains below all came from one sample that was sequenced in a study of shared clonotypes between healthy human individuals. Terminally differentiated effector memory CD45RA+ cells were excluded by CCR7 positive selection of CD45RO-negative cells. Generated by immunoSEQ multiplex PCR, the TCRdb table keeps only in-frame clones and is missing some. The table includes 2 million to 2.5 million clones, 93% detected once. The sequencing sample was made of naive CD8+ T cells from PBMCs. These receptors all come from a man between 18 and 29 years old in good health. Some clones in this sample may be carry-over from other donors' samples.

This clone was counted only a few times. This chain joins TRBV4-2 and TRBJ1-5; D not resolved. V was trimmed by 1 base and J by 8 bases, leaving 9 bases between them. The CDR3 sequence is 13 residues long. Germline V gene sequence: CDR1 LGHNA, CDR2 YNFKEQ. CDR3 amino acids: CASSQGREKPQHF. CDR3 coding DNA: TGTGCCAGCAGCCAAGGTCGGGAAAAGCCCCAGCATTTT.

The chain carries TRBV27 and TRBJ2-7, with no clear D. Germline V gene sequence: CDR1 MNHEY, CDR2 SMNVEV (reference sequence). The CDR3 runs to 13 residues. Trimming removed 8 bases at V and 0 bases at J, with 11 bases between. CDR3 amino acids: CASAYSSSYEQYF. The CDR3 nucleotides are TGTGCCAGCGCCTATAGTAGCTCCTACGAGCAGTACTTC.

The chain employs TRBV19 and TRBJ1-4, with a weak D call TRBD1 (6 bases). In germline, CDR1 is LNHDA, CDR2 SQIVND (reference sequence). The CDR3 runs to 14 residues. The germline V and J ends were trimmed by 3 bases and 5 bases, with 10 bases remaining between them. The CDR3 DNA follows: TGTGCCAGTAGTATCCGGGACAAGAATGAAAAACTGTTTTTT. Translation gives CASSIRDKNEKLFF.

V is TRBV6-5 and J is TRBJ2-1; TRBD2 aligns across 9 bases. CDR1 and CDR2 (germline): MNHEY, SVGAGI. The trim removed 6 bases at V and 7 bases at J, leaving 10 bases unmatched. The CDR3 covers 15 residues. The CDR3 DNA reads TGTGCCAGCAGAAGACTAGCGGAGGAGGAGAATGAGCAGTTCTTC. Its translation: CASRRLAEEENEQFF.

The chain couples TRBV19 to TRBJ1-1; 7 positions agree with TRBD1. Germline-derived CDR1 and CDR2 are LNHDA and SQIVND (reference sequence). The J segment lost 2 bases and the V segment lost 5 bases, leaving 8 bases of the junction unmatched. The CDR3 is 15 amino acids. The CDR3 here is CASSPVPGGNTEAFF. The DNA of the CDR3 is TGTGCCAGTAGTCCAGTACCAGGGGGAAACACTGAAGCTTTCTTT. Together with reference TRBV19 and TRBJ1-1, the CDR3 gives the full variable domain: DGGITQSPKYLFRKEGQNVTLSCEQNLNHDAMYWYRQDPGQGLRLIYYSQIVNDFQKGDIAEGYSVSREKKESFPLTVTSAQKNPTAFYLCASSPVPGGNTEAFFGQGTRLTVV.